Ten or more counts support the clone carrying this T cell receptor beta chain. Clinical symptoms, serum thyroxine and TRAb, thyroid ultrasound and orbital computed tomography together formed the diagnostic basis. PBMCs came from more than 9.5 ml fresh peripheral blood. This record belongs to a study of T cells in Graves' hyperthyroidism and ophthalmopathy. As for the study in general: Peripheral blood was drawn at first diagnosis, prior to all treatment.

RNA transcripts gave rise to amplified TCR beta CDR3 regions. Using the HTBI primer set, a first-round RT-PCR was run on the TCR CDR3. One entry per CDR3 protein, called by TCRdb with MiXCR from the multiplex PCR reads. The sample lists under 650,000 distinct CDR3 sequences; under 20% were seen once. The sequenced material came from blood. This sequence originates from a woman in her 30s with Graves' hyperthyroidism.

Written as DNA, the CDR3 is TGTGCCAGCAGTCCGTTCGGTAGCGGGTTCTACGATACGCAGTATTTT. Protein product: CASSPFGSGFYDTQYF. The V call is TRBV28, the J call TRBJ2-3; 7 nucleotides align to TRBD2. CDR1 and CDR2 (germline): MDHEN, SYDVKM. The CDR3 is 16 amino acids. J was trimmed by 6 bases and V by 5 bases; bases with no gene match: 14.